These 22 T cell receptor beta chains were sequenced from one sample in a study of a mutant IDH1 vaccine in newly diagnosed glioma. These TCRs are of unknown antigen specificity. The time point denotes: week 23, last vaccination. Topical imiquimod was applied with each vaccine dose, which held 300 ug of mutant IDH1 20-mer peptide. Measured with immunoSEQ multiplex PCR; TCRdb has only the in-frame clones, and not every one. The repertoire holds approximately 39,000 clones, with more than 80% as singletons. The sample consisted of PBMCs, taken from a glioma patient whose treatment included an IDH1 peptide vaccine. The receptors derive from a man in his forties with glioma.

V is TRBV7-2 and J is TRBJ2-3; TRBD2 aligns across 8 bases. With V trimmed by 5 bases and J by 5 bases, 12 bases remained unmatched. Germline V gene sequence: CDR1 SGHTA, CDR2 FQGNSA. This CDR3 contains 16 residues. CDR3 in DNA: TGTGCCAGCAGCAGGAGAATAGCGGGGCCCATAGATACGCAGTATTTT. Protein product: CASSRRIAGPIDTQYF. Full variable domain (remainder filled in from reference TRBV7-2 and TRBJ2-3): GAGVSQSPSNKVTEKGKDVELRCDPISGHTALYWYRQSLGQGLEFLIYFQGNSAPDKSGLPSDRFSAERTGGSVSTLTIQRTQQEDSAVYLCASSRRIAGPIDTQYFGPGTRLTVL.

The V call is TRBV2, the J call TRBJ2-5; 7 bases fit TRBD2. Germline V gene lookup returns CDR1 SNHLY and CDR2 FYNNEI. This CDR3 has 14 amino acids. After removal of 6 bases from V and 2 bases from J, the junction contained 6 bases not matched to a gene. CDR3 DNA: TGTGCCAGCAGGAGACTAGCCGGGCAAGAGACCCAGTACTTC. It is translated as CASRRLAGQETQYF.

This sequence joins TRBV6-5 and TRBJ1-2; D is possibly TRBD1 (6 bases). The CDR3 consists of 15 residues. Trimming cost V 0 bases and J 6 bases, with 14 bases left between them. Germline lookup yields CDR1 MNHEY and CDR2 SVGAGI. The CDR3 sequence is CASSYSRGAGDGYTF. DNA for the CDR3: TGTGCCAGCAGTTACTCGCGGGGGGCAGGGGATGGCTACACCTTC.

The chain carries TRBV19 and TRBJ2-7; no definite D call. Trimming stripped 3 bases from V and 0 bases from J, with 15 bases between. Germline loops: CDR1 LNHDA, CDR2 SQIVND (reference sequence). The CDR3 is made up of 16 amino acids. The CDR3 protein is CASSIAAGRFSYEQYF. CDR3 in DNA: TGTGCCAGTAGTATCGCGGCAGGCAGATTCTCCTACGAGCAGTACTTC.

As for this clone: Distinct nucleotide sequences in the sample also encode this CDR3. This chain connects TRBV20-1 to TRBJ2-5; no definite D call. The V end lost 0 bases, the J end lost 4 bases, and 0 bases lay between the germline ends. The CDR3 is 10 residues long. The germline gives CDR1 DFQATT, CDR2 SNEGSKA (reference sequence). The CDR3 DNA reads TGCAGTGCTAGAGAAGAGACCCAGTACTTC. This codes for CSAREETQYF.

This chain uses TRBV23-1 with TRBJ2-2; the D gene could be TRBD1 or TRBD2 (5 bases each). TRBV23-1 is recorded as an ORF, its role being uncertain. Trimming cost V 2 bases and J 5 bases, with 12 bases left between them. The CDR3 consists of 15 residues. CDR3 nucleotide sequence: TGCGCCAGCAGTCAAGGGCAGGGAGAAACCGGGGAGCTGTTTTTT. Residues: CASSQGQGETGELFF.

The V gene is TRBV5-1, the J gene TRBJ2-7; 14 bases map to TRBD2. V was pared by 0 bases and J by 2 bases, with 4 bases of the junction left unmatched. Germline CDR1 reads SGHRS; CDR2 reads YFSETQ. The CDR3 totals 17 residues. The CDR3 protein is CASSLGTSGRLTYEQYF. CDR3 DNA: TGCGCCAGCAGCTTGGGGACTAGCGGGAGGCTTACCTACGAGCAGTACTTC.

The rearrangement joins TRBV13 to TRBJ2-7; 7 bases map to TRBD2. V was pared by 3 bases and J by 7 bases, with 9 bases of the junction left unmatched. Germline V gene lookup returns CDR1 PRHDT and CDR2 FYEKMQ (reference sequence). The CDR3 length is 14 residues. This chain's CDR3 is CASSFRGRSGEQYF. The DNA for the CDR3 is TGTGCCAGCAGCTTTCGCGGGAGATCGGGGGAGCAGTACTTC.

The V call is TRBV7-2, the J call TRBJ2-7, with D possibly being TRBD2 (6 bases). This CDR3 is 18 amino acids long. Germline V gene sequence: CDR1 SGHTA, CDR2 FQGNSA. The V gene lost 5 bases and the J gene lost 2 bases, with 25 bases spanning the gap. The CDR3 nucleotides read TGTGCCAGCAGCACAGGACCGGGGACTGGGGGGACCCCCTACGAGCAGTACTTC. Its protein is CASSTGPGTGGTPYEQYF.

The CDR3 protein is CASSLTPKVPLHF. In DNA form, the CDR3 reads TGCGCCAGCAGCCTTACCCCTAAGGTGCCCCTCCACTTT. The chain carries TRBV5-1 and TRBJ1-6; no clear D gene. The V end lost 4 bases, the J end lost 13 bases, and 15 bases lay between the germline ends. This CDR3 spans 13 amino acids. Germline CDR1 is SGHRS and CDR2 is YFSETQ. Supplemented by reference TRBV5-1 and TRBJ1-6, the full variable domain reads KAGVTQTPRYLIKTRGQQVTLSCSPISGHRSVSWYQQTPGQGLQFLFEYFSETQRNKGNFPGRFSGRQFSNSRSEMNVSTLELGDSALYLCASSLTPKVPLHFGNGTRLTVT.

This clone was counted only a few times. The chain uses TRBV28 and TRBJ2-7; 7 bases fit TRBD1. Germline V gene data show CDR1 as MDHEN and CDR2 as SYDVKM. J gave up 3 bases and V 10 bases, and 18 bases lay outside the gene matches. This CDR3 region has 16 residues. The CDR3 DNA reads TGTGCCACCCACCCCCCCGGGGACAGCTGGAACTACGAGCAGTACTTC. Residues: CATHPPGDSWNYEQYF.

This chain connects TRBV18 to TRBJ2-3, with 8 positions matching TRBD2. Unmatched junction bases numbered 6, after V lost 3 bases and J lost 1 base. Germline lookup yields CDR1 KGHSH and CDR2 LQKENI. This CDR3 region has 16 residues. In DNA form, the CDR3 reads TGTGCCAGCTCACCGTTGAGCGGGAGCCGCACAGATACGCAGTATTTT. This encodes CASSPLSGSRTDTQYF.

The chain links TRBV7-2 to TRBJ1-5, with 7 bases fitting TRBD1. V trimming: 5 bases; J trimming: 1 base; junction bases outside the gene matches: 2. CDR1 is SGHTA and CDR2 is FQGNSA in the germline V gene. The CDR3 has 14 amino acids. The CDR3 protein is CASSPTGSNQPQHF. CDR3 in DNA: TGTGCCAGCAGCCCGACAGGGAGCAATCAGCCCCAGCATTTT.

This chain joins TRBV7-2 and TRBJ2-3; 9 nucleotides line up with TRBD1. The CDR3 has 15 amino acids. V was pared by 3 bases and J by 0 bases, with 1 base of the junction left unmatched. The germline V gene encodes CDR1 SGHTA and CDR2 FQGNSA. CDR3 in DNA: TGTGCCAGCAGCTTCGGACAGGGGAGCACAGATACGCAGTATTTT. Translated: CASSFGQGSTDTQYF.

CDR3 DNA: TGTGCCAGCAGTTCTCCGGGAGGGCCTGGCACCGGGGAGCTGTTTTTT. Translating gives CASSSPGGPGTGELFF. The rearrangement uses TRBV6-5 and TRBJ2-2, with TRBD2 identical over 8 bases. Germline V CDR1 and CDR2: MNHEY, SVGAGI. Germline trimming cut 4 bases from V and 4 bases from J; bases unmatched to any gene: 8. CDR3 length equals 16 residues.

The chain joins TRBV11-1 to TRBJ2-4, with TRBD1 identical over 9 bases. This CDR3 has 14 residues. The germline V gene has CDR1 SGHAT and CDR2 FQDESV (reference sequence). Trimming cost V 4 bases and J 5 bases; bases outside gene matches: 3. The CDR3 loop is CASSSGQGQNIQYF. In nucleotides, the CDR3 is TGTGCCAGCAGCTCGGGACAGGGACAAAACATTCAGTACTTC.

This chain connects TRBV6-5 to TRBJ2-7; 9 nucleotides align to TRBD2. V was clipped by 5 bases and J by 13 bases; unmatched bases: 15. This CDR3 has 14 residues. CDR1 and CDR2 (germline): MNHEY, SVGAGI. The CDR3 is CASSMGGGAPLFYF. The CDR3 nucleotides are TGTGCCAGCAGTATGGGCGGGGGGGCCCCTTTGTTTTACTTC.

The CDR3 is CASSGQGFGTEAFF. The CDR3 nucleotides read TGTGCCAGCAGTGGACAGGGTTTCGGCACTGAAGCTTTCTTT. V usage is TRBV6-5 and J usage is TRBJ1-1; 8 nucleotides line up with TRBD1. V trimming: 5 bases; J trimming: 4 bases; junction bases outside the gene matches: 6. CDR1 is MNHEY, CDR2 SVGAGI, per germline. The CDR3 is 14 residues long.

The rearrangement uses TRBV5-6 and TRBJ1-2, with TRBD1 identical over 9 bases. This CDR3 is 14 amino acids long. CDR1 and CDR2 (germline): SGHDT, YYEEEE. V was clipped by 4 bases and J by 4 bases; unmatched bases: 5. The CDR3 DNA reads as TGTGCCAGCAGCCAAACAGGGGGCGTCTATGGCTACACCTTC. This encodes CASSQTGGVYGYTF. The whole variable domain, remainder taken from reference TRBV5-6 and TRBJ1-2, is DAGVTQSPTHLIKTRGQQVTLRCSPKSGHDTVSWYQQALGQGPQFIFQYYEEEERQRGNFPDRFSGHQFPNYSSELNVNALLLGDSALYLCASSQTGGVYGYTFGSGTRLTVV.

The CDR3 region has the DNA TGCGCCAGCAGTTCACCCGAGGGAGGTTCCGAAGCTTTCTTT. As protein: CASSSPEGGSEAFF. The chain joins TRBV23-1 to TRBJ1-1, with D unclear. TRBV23-1 is an ORF, and what it does is uncertain. The CDR3 is 14 amino acids. Trimming took 5 bases from V and 8 from J, leaving 18 bases between them.

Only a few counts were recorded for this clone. The CDR3 here is CASGVEANTEAFF. The CDR3, as DNA: TGTGCTAGTGGTGTGGAAGCGAACACTGAAGCTTTCTTT. The chain recombines TRBV12-5 with TRBJ1-1; D not resolved. Germline CDR1 and CDR2: LGHNT and FRNRAP. V dropped 5 bases and J dropped 1 base, with 8 bases sitting between them. CDR3 size: 13 residues.

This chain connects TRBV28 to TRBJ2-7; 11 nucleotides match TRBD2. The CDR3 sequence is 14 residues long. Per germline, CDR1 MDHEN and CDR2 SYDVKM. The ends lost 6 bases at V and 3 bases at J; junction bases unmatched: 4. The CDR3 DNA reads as TGTGCCAGCAGCCTGACTAGCGGGGTCTACGAGCAGTACTTC. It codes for CASSLTSGVYEQYF.